The 20 T cell receptor beta chains below come from one sample, sequenced in a study of cytomegalovirus exposure and HLA in healthy donors (dated by TCRdb to about 2017). Libraries were built with the immunoSEQ multiplex PCR assay. For the multiplex PCR, a mixture combining 60 forward primers for TCR Vbeta segments and 13 reverse primers for TCR Jbeta segments was used. Imported from immuneACCESS, the table was reduced by TCRdb to in-frame sequences with V and J called. These copies leave out some clones; in studies compared against another copy, an unresolved V gene accounts for under half, and the cause of the remainder is not known. The sample yields some 170,000 clones; more than 65% were counted once. Approximately 1.6% of the sample lies in the top ten. Source material: PBMCs. The receptors were sampled from a young woman in good health and CMV-seronegative.

This clone has more than one count but fewer than ten. The chain joins TRBV6-1 to TRBJ1-5, with D possibly being TRBD1 (6 bases). Trimming removed 4 bases at V and 7 bases at J, with 14 bases between. Germline V lookup: CDR1 MNHNS, CDR2 SASEGT. This CDR3 is 14 amino acids long. The CDR3 sequence: CASSGEGVGQPQHF. CDR3 coding DNA: TGTGCCAGCAGTGGGGAGGGGGTTGGGCAGCCCCAGCATTTT.

As DNA, the CDR3 is TGTGCCAGCAGCTTAACAGTTTATAGCAATCAGCCCCAGCATTTT. Translated, it gives CASSLTVYSNQPQHF. The chain combines TRBV7-6 with TRBJ1-5; D is ambiguous. V was trimmed by 2 bases and J by 0 bases, leaving 8 bases between them. The germline V gene encodes CDR1 SGHVS and CDR2 FNYEAQ. The CDR3 has 15 residues.

V and J are TRBV5-6 and TRBJ2-7; TRBD1 matches at 7 bases. The V gene end was trimmed by 4 bases and the J gene end by 3 bases; junction bases not matched to a gene: 13. The germline gives CDR1 SGHDT, CDR2 YYEEEE. This CDR3 region has 16 residues. CDR3: CASSPVLQGSHYEQYF. Written as DNA, the CDR3 is TGTGCCAGCAGCCCCGTATTACAGGGGTCCCACTACGAGCAGTACTTC.

This clone was seen at least ten times. V usage is TRBV27 and J usage is TRBJ1-2, with a tentative D call TRBD1 (5 bases). This CDR3 is built from 11 residues. CDR1 is MNHEY, CDR2 SMNVEV, per germline (reference sequence). V lost 8 bases, J lost 5 bases, and 9 bases lay in between. The DNA of the CDR3 is TGTGCCAGCGGTACAGGATATGGCTACACCTTC. It translates to CASGTGYGYTF.

This clone was seen a single time. V and J are TRBV2 and TRBJ2-1, with TRBD1 identical over 9 bases. J lost 6 bases, V lost 10 bases, and 16 bases had no gene match. The CDR3 covers 16 residues. The V gene's germline CDR1 is SNHLY and CDR2 FYNNEI. CDR3 nucleotides: TGTGCCACCTACCGGTCGGGACAGGGCGGTGGCAATGAGCAGTTCTTC. It encodes CATYRSGQGGGNEQFF.

This chain uses TRBV4-3 with TRBJ2-7; D unclear. This CDR3 is 15 amino acids long. Germline V gene sequence: CDR1 LGHNA, CDR2 YSLEER. V lost 1 base and J 1 base, leaving 11 bases between the germline ends. In DNA, the CDR3 is TGCGCCAGCAGCCAAGCAGCGTTTGGTTCCTACGAGCAGTACTTC. Its translation: CASSQAAFGSYEQYF.

This clone was seen only a few times. The chain carries TRBV30 and TRBJ2-5, with 12 nucleotides matching TRBD2. CDR1 and CDR2 from the germline V gene are GTSNPN and SVGIG (reference sequence). Trimming took 2 bases from V and 4 from J; bases not matched to a gene: 14. This CDR3 spans 18 amino acids. CDR3 bases: TGTGCCTGGAGTTCCCCTAGCGGGAGGGCCGGAGTAGCAGAGACCCAGTACTTC. Protein sequence: CAWSSPSGRAGVAETQYF.

The rearrangement links TRBV7-2 to TRBJ1-3; D may be TRBD1 (5 bases). This CDR3 contains 15 residues. Trimming took 5 bases from V and 0 from J, leaving 11 bases between them. Per the germline V gene, CDR1 is SGHTA and CDR2 is FQGNSA. The CDR3 protein is CASSLTGLSGNTIYF. CDR3 DNA: TGTGCCAGCAGCCTCACAGGCCTCTCTGGAAACACCATATATTTT. The full variable domain, completed using reference TRBV7-2 and TRBJ1-3, is GAGVSQSPSNKVTEKGKDVELRCDPISGHTALYWYRQSLGQGLEFLIYFQGNSAPDKSGLPSDRFSAERTGGSVSTLTIQRTQQEDSAVYLCASSLTGLSGNTIYFGEGSWLTVV.

This chain links TRBV27 with TRBJ1-5; 10 nucleotides line up with TRBD1. This CDR3 is built from 18 residues. CDR1 is MNHEY and CDR2 is SMNVEV in the germline V gene (reference sequence). Trimming took 3 bases from V and 2 from J; bases not matched to a gene: 10. Written as DNA, the CDR3 is TGTGCCAGCAGTTTCCCCGGGACAGGGGAGGTTCGCAATCAGCCCCAGCATTTT. Translating gives CASSFPGTGEVRNQPQHF.

The chain is built from TRBV6-1 and TRBJ1-1, with 10 bases that match TRBD1. The V segment lost 6 bases and the J segment 1 base; nucleotides outside the gene matches: 2. The length of the CDR3 is 14 residues. CDR1 is MNHNS and CDR2 is SASEGT in the germline V gene. The CDR3 bases are TGTGCCAGCAGGGGGACAGGGGCGAACACTGAAGCTTTCTTT. It codes for CASRGTGANTEAFF.

In the case of this clone: The conserved final phenylalanine or tryptophan is absent from the CDR3, which likely points to a read error. The V and J genes are TRBV5-6 and TRBJ2-7; tentatively, D is TRBD2 (5 bases). V was pared by 4 bases and J by 6 bases, with 14 bases between. Per the germline V gene, CDR1 is SGHDT and CDR2 is YYEEEE. The CDR3 has 13 residues. For the CDR3, the DNA is TGTGCCAGCAGCCCAAGGTGGGGAGTCGAGCAGTACCTC. This codes for CASSPRWGVEQYL.

This clone appeared a single time. J is TRBJ1-5 and V is TRBV30; no clear D gene. The germline V gene encodes CDR1 GTSNPN and CDR2 SVGIG (reference sequence). Trimming removed 2 bases from V and 0 bases from J, with 17 bases in between. This CDR3 comprises 17 residues. The CDR3 DNA is TGTGCCTGGAGTCGCGGGCAGATCTTGTATAGCAATCAGCCCCAGCATTTT. This encodes CAWSRGQILYSNQPQHF.

V and J are TRBV18 and TRBJ2-3; 14 nucleotides align to TRBD2. Germline CDR1 and CDR2: KGHSH and LQKENI. This CDR3 is 16 amino acids long. V was clipped by 3 bases and J by 4 bases; unmatched bases: 3. The CDR3 is CASSPGGLAGADTQYF. The CDR3 region has the DNA TGTGCCAGCTCACCTGGGGGACTAGCGGGAGCAGATACGCAGTATTTT.

V and J are TRBV7-6 and TRBJ2-2, with D hard to call. Trimming left V 1 base short and J 4 bases short, with 16 bases between. The germline CDR1 and CDR2 sequences are SGHVS and FNYEAQ. This CDR3 is built from 17 residues. CDR3 sequence (DNA): TGTGCCAGCAGCTTAGTGAGGTCTGGCCGCGGCACCGGGGAGCTGTTTTTT. Translation: CASSLVRSGRGTGELFF. The full variable domain, with the rest looked up from reference TRBV7-6 and TRBJ2-2, is GAGVSQSPRYKVTKRGQDVALRCDPISGHVSLYWYRQALGQGPEFLTYFNYEAQQDKSGLPNDRFSAERPEGSISTLTIQRTEQRDSAMYRCASSLVRSGRGTGELFFGEGSRLTVL.

The CDR3 DNA is TGCGCCAGCAGATCGGTAGGGGCTTCTCCTGAAGCTTTCTTT. This encodes CASRSVGASPEAFF. V usage is TRBV5-1 and J usage is TRBJ1-1; maybe TRBD1 (5 bases). The CDR3 length is 14 residues. V gave up 5 bases and J gave up 6 bases, with 17 bases separating them. In germline, CDR1 is SGHRS, CDR2 YFSETQ.

V usage is TRBV10-2 and J usage is TRBJ1-5, with D possibly being TRBD1 (5 bases). The CDR3 is 16 amino acids. V dropped 0 bases and J dropped 6 bases, with 15 bases sitting between them. The germline V gene encodes CDR1 WSHSY and CDR2 SAAADI. The CDR3, as DNA: TGCGCCAGCAGTGAGTCGGAAGGTGGGGGGAGTCAGCCCCAGCATTTT. Translated: CASSESEGGGSQPQHF.

The chain has TRBV7-3 and TRBJ2-2; 9 bases are a match to TRBD1. V shed 3 bases and J 6 bases; nucleotides not matched to a gene: 8. The germline V gene encodes CDR1 SGHTA and CDR2 FQGTGA. The CDR3 has 16 residues. The CDR3 DNA reads TGTGCCAGCAGCTTCGGAACAGGGGGCTCCCCCGGGGAGCTGTTTTTT. Amino acid sequence: CASSFGTGGSPGELFF.

J is TRBJ2-5 and V is TRBV13; 8 nucleotides align to TRBD2. CDR3 length: 15 residues. Losses at the gene ends were 5 bases for V and 3 bases for J; bases not matched to a gene: 8. Germline V gene lookup returns CDR1 PRHDT and CDR2 FYEKMQ (reference sequence). The CDR3: CASSRNLAGKETQYF. The CDR3 DNA follows: TGTGCCAGCAGCCGCAATTTAGCGGGAAAAGAGACCCAGTACTTC. Complete variable domain (other parts from reference TRBV13 and TRBJ2-5): AAGVIQSPRHLIKEKRETATLKCYPIPRHDTVYWYQQGPGQDPQFLISFYEKMQSDKGSIPDRFSAQQFSDYHSELNMSSLELGDSALYFCASSRNLAGKETQYFGPGTRLLVL.

The CDR3 region has the DNA TGCGCCAGCAGCTTGCTGCCAGATGACACTGAAGCTTTCTTT. It encodes CASSLLPDDTEAFF. The chain uses TRBV5-1 and TRBJ1-1, with D hard to call. V was clipped by 1 base and J by 3 bases, with 10 bases between them. This CDR3 has 14 residues. CDR1 SGHRS and CDR2 YFSETQ come from the germline V gene.

This chain joins TRBV6-5 and TRBJ1-2, with 7 bases aligning to TRBD1. Trimming took 3 bases from V and 7 from J; bases not matched to a gene: 2. The CDR3 consists of 12 residues. Looked up from germline, CDR1 is MNHEY and CDR2 is SVGAGI. The CDR3 coding sequence is TGTGCCAGCAGTTATCCAGGGGGTGGCTACACCTTC. It codes for CASSYPGGGYTF.